One sample yielded the 4 T cell receptor beta chains listed below, sequenced in a study of graft-versus-host responses after intestinal transplantation (dated by TCRdb to the early 2020s). Dithiothreitol, EDTA incubations and collagenase D digestion were used to isolate intraepithelial and lamina propria lymphocytes from graft specimens. Libraries were made using the immunoSEQ multiplex PCR assay. Not all clones reach the TCRdb copy of this immuneACCESS table, which keeps in-frame sequences only. Checked studies attribute under half of the gap to unresolved V genes and leave the rest unexplained. For this sample the table gives about 15,000 clones, of which approximately 70% were detected only once. The ten largest clones add up to roughly 25% of the sample. The source was ileum tissue, collected 717 days after intestinal transplantation. These receptors were taken from a human patient who received an intestinal transplant, so some T cells may come from the graft donor.

This chain joins TRBV7-3 and TRBJ2-2; no definite D call. Germline V gene data show CDR1 as SGHTA and CDR2 as FQGTGA. V was pared by 2 bases and J by 6 bases, with 4 bases between. CDR3 length equals 12 residues. The DNA for the CDR3 is TGTGCCAGCAGCTTATATCCCGGGGAGCTGTTTTTT. Translating gives CASSLYPGELFF. The full variable domain, in which reference TRBV7-3 and TRBJ2-2 provide the parts outside the CDR3, is GAGVSQTPSNKVTEKGKYVELRCDPISGHTALYWYRQSLGQGPEFLIYFQGTGAADDSGLPNDRFFAVRPEGSVSTLKIQRTERGDSAVYLCASSLYPGELFFGEGSRLTVL.

The V gene is TRBV6-1, the J gene TRBJ2-2; D gene ambiguous. Germline V gene data show CDR1 as MNHNS and CDR2 as SASEGT. The CDR3 runs to 11 residues. V lost 7 bases, J lost 9 bases, and 9 bases lay in between. CDR3 DNA sequence: TGTGCCAGCACCACAGCGAGGGAGCTGTTTTTT. Its translation is CASTTARELFF.

The chain carries TRBV7-2 and TRBJ2-1; 8 bases align to TRBD2. CDR3 length: 16 residues. Germline values: CDR1 SGHTA, CDR2 FQGNSA. Trimming took 5 bases from V and 3 from J; bases not matched to a gene: 9. Here the CDR3 DNA reads TGTGCCAGCAGCCCCTTAGCGGGGACCTTCTACAATGAGCAGTTCTTC. Translating it yields CASSPLAGTFYNEQFF.

The V call is TRBV4-3, the J call TRBJ2-5; D perhaps matches TRBD1 (6 bases). The J call is in doubt because the DNA end fits TRBJ2-7 better. This CDR3 is 15 amino acids long. The germline CDR1 and CDR2 sequences are LGHNA and YSLEER. The CDR3 nucleotides read TGCGCCAGCAGCCAGGGACACGGGCCCTCCTACGAGCAGTACTTC. Protein product: CASSQGHGPSYEQYF.